The 14 T cell receptor beta chains listed next were all sequenced from one sample in a study of somatic mutations in cytotoxic T cells in rheumatoid arthritis. Sequenced by immunoSEQ multiplex PCR; TCRdb stores in-frame clones only, minus some. The sample has about 30,000 clones; 82% are singletons. The sample consisted of CD8+ T cells sorted from blood. These receptors came from an adult with rheumatoid arthritis.

The chain couples TRBV27 to TRBJ2-2, with TRBD1 identical over 9 bases. The CDR3 spans 16 residues. With 4 bases clipped from V and 5 bases from J, the junction kept 8 bases outside the gene matches. Germline values: CDR1 MNHEY, CDR2 SMNVEV (reference sequence). The CDR3 reads CASSWRDRVLTGELFF. The CDR3, as DNA: TGTGCCAGCAGTTGGAGGGACAGGGTTTTAACCGGGGAGCTGTTTTTT.

This rearrangement joins TRBV27 to TRBJ2-2; D not resolved. Germline CDR1 MNHEY, CDR2 SMNVEV (reference sequence). V shed 8 bases and J shed 1 base, with 11 bases lying between them. CDR3 size: 14 residues. The chain's CDR3 is CASCSLGNTGELFF. Written as DNA, the CDR3 is TGTGCCAGCTGCTCCTTGGGGAACACCGGGGAGCTGTTTTTT.

The rearrangement uses TRBV7-2 and TRBJ1-2; D gene uncertain. This CDR3 is 12 amino acids long. Germline CDR1 is SGHTA and CDR2 is FQGNSA. Trimming pared 2 bases from V and 8 bases from J, leaving 9 bases between. The CDR3 DNA sequence: TGTGCCAGCAGCTTACCCGGCCTGGGCTACACCTTC. This translates into CASSLPGLGYTF.

This chain links TRBV5-1 with TRBJ1-1; TRBD1 matches 8 bases. Per germline, CDR1 SGHRS and CDR2 YFSETQ. This CDR3 is 14 amino acids long. The V segment lost 1 base and the J segment 5 bases; nucleotides outside the gene matches: 4. The CDR3 coding sequence is TGCGCCAGCAGCTTGACAGGGGGACAGACTGAAGCTTTCTTT. Translating it yields CASSLTGGQTEAFF.

The V and J genes are TRBV10-3 and TRBJ2-1, with 7 bases aligning to TRBD2. Germline-derived CDR1 and CDR2 are ENHRY and SYGVKD. Unmatched junction bases numbered 9, after V lost 0 bases and J lost 10 bases. CDR3 length: 15 amino acids. CDR3 sequence (DNA): TGTGCCATCAGTGAGTCTGCGGGAGCGGTTAAGGAGCAGTTCTTC. Protein sequence: CAISESAGAVKEQFF.

The chain combines TRBV19 with TRBJ1-1; D call uncertain. Germline CDR1 LNHDA, CDR2 SQIVND (reference sequence). This CDR3 contains 15 residues. Trimming removed 2 bases at V and 1 base at J, with 11 bases between. CDR3 amino acids: CASSISESGNTEAFF. For the CDR3, the DNA is TGTGCCAGTAGTATAAGCGAATCTGGGAACACTGAAGCTTTCTTT.

This chain joins TRBV27 and TRBJ2-7; 8 nucleotides align to TRBD1. The V gene end was trimmed by 7 bases and the J gene end by 5 bases; junction bases not matched to a gene: 4. Germline lookup yields CDR1 MNHEY and CDR2 SMNVEV (reference sequence). This CDR3 is built from 12 residues. In DNA, the CDR3 is TGTGCCAGCATGGGACAGGCCAACGAGCAGTACTTC. The encoded protein is CASMGQANEQYF.

The chain carries TRBV5-1 and TRBJ2-2; D perhaps matches TRBD2 (5 bases). The germline V gene encodes CDR1 SGHRS and CDR2 YFSETQ. Between the trimmed V and J ends, which lost 0 bases and 7 bases, there was a span of 7 bases. The CDR3 is 13 residues long. CDR3 nucleotides: TGCGCCAGCAGCTTGGCCGGGGTCGGGGAGCTGTTTTTT. The encoded protein is CASSLAGVGELFF.

J is TRBJ2-5 and V is TRBV29-1; 7 nucleotides agree with TRBD1. This CDR3 spans 14 amino acids. The germline V gene encodes CDR1 SQVTM and CDR2 ANQGSEA. With 7 bases clipped from V and 5 bases from J, the junction kept 13 bases outside the gene matches. The CDR3 DNA reads as TGCAGCGCCGCCGACAGGGCTCCTTCTGAGACCCAGTACTTC. Its translation: CSAADRAPSETQYF.

V is TRBV7-9 and J is TRBJ2-1, with 9 positions matching TRBD1. Germline lookup yields CDR1 SEHNR and CDR2 FQNEAQ (reference sequence). The V segment lost 5 bases and the J segment 6 bases; nucleotides outside the gene matches: 8. The CDR3 covers 15 residues. The CDR3 here is CASSGEDRGSNEQFF. DNA for the CDR3: TGTGCCAGCAGCGGCGAGGACAGGGGAAGCAATGAGCAGTTCTTC.

This sequence joins TRBV9 and TRBJ1-5; D not certain. CDR1 is SGDLS, CDR2 YYNGEE, per germline. This CDR3 has 16 amino acids. Trimming pared 2 bases from V and 2 bases from J, leaving 14 bases between. CDR3 protein: CASSVGPTRGNQPQHF. CDR3 bases: TGTGCCAGCAGCGTGGGCCCAACACGGGGCAATCAGCCCCAGCATTTT.

The V and J genes are TRBV28 and TRBJ1-1; D is perhaps TRBD1 (6 bases). This CDR3 has 13 amino acids. Germline CDR1 MDHEN, CDR2 SYDVKM. With 6 bases removed from V and 7 bases from J, the gap between germline ends came to 15 bases. The CDR3 nucleotides are TGTGCCAGCAGCCAAGGGGGGACGAATGAAGCTTTCTTT. This codes for CASSQGGTNEAFF.

The chain has TRBV18 and TRBJ1-1; D gene ambiguous. CDR3 length equals 15 residues. Germline CDR1 reads KGHSH; CDR2 reads LQKENI. V was pared by 2 bases and J by 0 bases, with 10 bases between. CDR3 residues: CASSPSRRLNTEAFF. CDR3 in DNA: TGTGCCAGCTCACCAAGTAGGCGGCTGAACACTGAAGCTTTCTTT.

The gene calls are TRBV5-4 and TRBJ2-1, with 7 bases matching TRBD1. The trim removed 0 bases at V and 4 bases at J, leaving 1 base unmatched. CDR1 and CDR2 from the germline V gene are SGHNT and YYREEE (reference sequence). This CDR3 is built from 14 residues. The CDR3 reads CASSLGDSYNEQFF. The CDR3 DNA reads as TGTGCCAGCAGCTTGGGGGACAGTTACAATGAGCAGTTCTTC.